The rows below give T cell receptor beta chains drawn from one sample of a study of blood T cell repertoires in COVID-19. The method was immunoSEQ multiplex PCR; TCRdb's version includes in-frame clones alone and lacks a portion of them. The sample shows a few hundred thousand clones, roughly 85% of them seen only once. The sample consisted of PBMCs or T cells enriched from blood (not recorded which). The receptors derive from a woman aged 50 to 60 who had recovered from COVID-19. CDR3s include the opening cysteine and the closing phenylalanine or tryptophan. Each record gives: V gene, J gene, clone size, D gene, CDR3 protein, CDR3 DNA. D genes are given only for firm matches. Part of the rows lack a size; the others show once, few, many or a class for expanded clones.

V: TRBV30
J: TRBJ2-1
size: .
D: .
CDR3: CACSPPGVHEQFF
DNA: TGTGCCTGCAGCCCACCGGGGGTTCATGAGCAGTTCTTC

V: TRBV29-1
J: TRBJ2-2
size: .
D: TRBD2
CDR3: CSATGTSSPGELFF
DNA: TGCAGCGCAACCGGGACTAGTTCTCCCGGGGAGCTGTTTTTT

V: TRBV19
J: TRBJ1-1
size: once
D: TRBD1
CDR3: CASSTTGDTEAFF
DNA: TGTGCCAGTAGTACTACAGGGGACACTGAAGCTTTCTTT

V: TRBV5-8
J: TRBJ1-4
size: .
D: .
CDR3: CAVPSDSVLAKNEKLFF
DNA: TGTGCCGTACCGTCCGACAGCGTCCTTGCCAAAAATGAAAAACTGTTTTTT

V: TRBV5-4
J: TRBJ2-3
size: .
D: TRBD1
CDR3: CASSSRRTGATDTQYF
DNA: TGTGCCAGCAGCTCCAGAAGGACAGGAGCCACAGATACGCAGTATTTT

V: TRBV19
J: TRBJ1-2
size: .
D: .
CDR3: CASSIDGAFGSSYYGYTF
DNA: TGTGCCAGTAGTATAGATGGAGCCTTTGGCTCTTCTTACTATGGCTACACCTTC

V: TRBV13
J: TRBJ1-2
size: few
D: .
CDR3: CASSLSSVGTSGYTF
DNA: TGTGCCAGCAGCTTAAGCTCGGTCGGTACCTCTGGCTACACCTTC

V: TRBV30
J: TRBJ2-4
size: .
D: .
CDR3: CAWSLLKNIQYF
DNA: TGTGCCTGGAGCTTATTGAAAAACATTCAGTACTTC

V: TRBV21-1
J: TRBJ2-1
size: .
D: .
CDR3: CASISRREGSYNEQFF
DNA: TGTGCCAGCATTTCACGGCGGGAGGGGTCCTACAATGAGCAGTTCTTC

V: TRBV27
J: TRBJ1-2
size: .
D: .
CDR3: CASSSRGGPYGYTF
DNA: TGTGCCAGCAGTTCCCGGGGGGGACCCTATGGCTACACCTTC

V: TRBV7-8
J: TRBJ1-6
size: few
D: .
CDR3: CASSTSRQDLSSPLHF
DNA: TGTGCCAGCAGCACCAGTAGACAGGATTTGAGTTCACCCCTCCACTTT

V: TRBV5-1
J: TRBJ1-6
size: .
D: TRBD1
CDR3: CASSRDRGISPLHF
DNA: TGCGCCAGCAGCCGGGACAGGGGTATTTCACCCCTCCACTTT

V: TRBV11-2
J: TRBJ2-7
size: .
D: .
CDR3: CASSLAQGSLYEQYF
DNA: TGTGCCAGCAGCTTGGCCCAGGGGTCCCTCTACGAGCAGTACTTC

V: TRBV30
J: TRBJ1-6
size: .
D: TRBD1
CDR3: CAWTTGQGVNSPLHF
DNA: TGTGCCTGGACCACTGGGCAGGGGGTTAATTCACCCCTCCACTTT

V: TRBV14
J: TRBJ2-5
size: few
D: TRBD2
CDR3: CASSQSGSGETQYF
DNA: TGTGCCAGCAGCCAAAGCGGGAGTGGGGAGACCCAGTACTTC

V: TRBV30
J: TRBJ1-1
size: .
D: .
CDR3: CAWTGQPNTEAFF
DNA: TGTGCCTGGACCGGACAGCCGAACACTGAAGCTTTCTTT